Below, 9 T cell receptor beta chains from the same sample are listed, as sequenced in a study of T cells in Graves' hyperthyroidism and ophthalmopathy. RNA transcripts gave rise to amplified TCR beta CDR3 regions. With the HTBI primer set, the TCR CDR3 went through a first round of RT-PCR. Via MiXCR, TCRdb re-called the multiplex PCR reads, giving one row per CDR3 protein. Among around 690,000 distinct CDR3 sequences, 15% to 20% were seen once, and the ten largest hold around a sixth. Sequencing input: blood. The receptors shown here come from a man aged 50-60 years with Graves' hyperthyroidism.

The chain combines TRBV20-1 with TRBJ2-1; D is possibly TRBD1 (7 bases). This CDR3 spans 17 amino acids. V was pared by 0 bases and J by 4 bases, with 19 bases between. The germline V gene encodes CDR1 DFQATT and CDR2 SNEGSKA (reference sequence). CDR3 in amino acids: CSARDRGQRVVYNEQFF. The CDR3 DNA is TGCAGTGCTAGAGATAGGGGACAGCGGGTAGTATACAATGAGCAGTTCTTC.

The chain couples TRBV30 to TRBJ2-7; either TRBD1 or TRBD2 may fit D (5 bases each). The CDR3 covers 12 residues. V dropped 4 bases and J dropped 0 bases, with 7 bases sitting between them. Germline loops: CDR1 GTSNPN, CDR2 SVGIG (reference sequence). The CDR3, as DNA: TGTGCCTGGACAGGGAGCTCCTACGAGCAGTACTTC. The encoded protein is CAWTGSSYEQYF.

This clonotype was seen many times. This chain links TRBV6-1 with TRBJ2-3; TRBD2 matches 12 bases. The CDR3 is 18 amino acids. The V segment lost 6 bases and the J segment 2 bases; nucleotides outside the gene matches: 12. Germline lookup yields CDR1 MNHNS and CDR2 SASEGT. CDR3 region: CASRAPTGLAGYTDTQYF. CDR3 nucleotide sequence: TGTGCCAGCAGAGCTCCCACAGGACTAGCGGGATACACAGATACGCAGTATTTT.

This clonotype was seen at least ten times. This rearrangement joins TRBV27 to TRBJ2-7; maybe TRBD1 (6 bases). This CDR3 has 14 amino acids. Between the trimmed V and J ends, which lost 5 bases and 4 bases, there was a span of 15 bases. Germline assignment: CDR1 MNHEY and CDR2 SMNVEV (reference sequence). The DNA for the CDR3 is TGTGCCAGCAGTAACCGGGACACCCCGTACGAGCAGTACTTC. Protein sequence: CASSNRDTPYEQYF.

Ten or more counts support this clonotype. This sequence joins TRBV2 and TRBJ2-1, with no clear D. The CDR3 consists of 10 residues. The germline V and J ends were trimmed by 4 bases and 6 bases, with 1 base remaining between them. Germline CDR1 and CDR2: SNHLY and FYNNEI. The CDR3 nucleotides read TGTGCCAGCAGTGCCAATGAGCAGTTCTTC. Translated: CASSANEQFF.

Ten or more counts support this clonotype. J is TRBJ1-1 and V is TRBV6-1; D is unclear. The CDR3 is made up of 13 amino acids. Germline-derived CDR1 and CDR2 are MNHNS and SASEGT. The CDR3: CVSYEVVDTEAFF. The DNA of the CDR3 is TGTGTCTCTTATGAGGTAGTTGACACTGAAGCTTTCTTT.

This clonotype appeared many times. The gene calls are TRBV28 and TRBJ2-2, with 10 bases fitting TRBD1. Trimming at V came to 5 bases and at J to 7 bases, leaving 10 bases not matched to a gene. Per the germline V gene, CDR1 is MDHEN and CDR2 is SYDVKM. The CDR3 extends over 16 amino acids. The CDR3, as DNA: TGTGCCAGCAGTATTTCCGGGACAGGGGTCATCGGGGAGCTGTTTTTT. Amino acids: CASSISGTGVIGELFF.

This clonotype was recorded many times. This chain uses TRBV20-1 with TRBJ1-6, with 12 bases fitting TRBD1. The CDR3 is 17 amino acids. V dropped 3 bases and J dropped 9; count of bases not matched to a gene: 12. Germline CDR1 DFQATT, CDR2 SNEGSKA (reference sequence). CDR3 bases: TGCAGTGCTAGCGATCCGGGACAGGGGGCGCTTAGTTCACCCCTCCACTTT. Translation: CSASDPGQGALSSPLHF.

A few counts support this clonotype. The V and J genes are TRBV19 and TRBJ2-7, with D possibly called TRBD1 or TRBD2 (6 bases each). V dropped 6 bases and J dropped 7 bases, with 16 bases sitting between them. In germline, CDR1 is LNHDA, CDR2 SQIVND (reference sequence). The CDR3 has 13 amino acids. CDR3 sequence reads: CASSSFGGGEQYF. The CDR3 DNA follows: TGTGCCAGTAGCTCGTTCGGGGGCGGAGAGCAGTACTTC.